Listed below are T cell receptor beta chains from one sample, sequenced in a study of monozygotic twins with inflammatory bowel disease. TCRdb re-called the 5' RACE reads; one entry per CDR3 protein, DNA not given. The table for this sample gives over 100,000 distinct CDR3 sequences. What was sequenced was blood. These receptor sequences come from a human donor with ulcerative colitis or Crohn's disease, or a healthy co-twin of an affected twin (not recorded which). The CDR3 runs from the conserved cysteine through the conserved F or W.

CDR3: CSARASDRLGTDTQYF
J: TRBJ2-3
V: TRBV20-1

CDR3: CSVLAANTGELFF
J: TRBJ2-2
V: TRBV29-1

CDR3: CASRTLGSSYNEQFF
J: TRBJ2-1
V: TRBV28

CDR3: CASSQAGSPTYEQYF
J: TRBJ2-7
V: TRBV7-9

CDR3: CASSSTAGTDTQYF
J: TRBJ2-3
V: TRBV16

CDR3: CASSQDGVAGGTDTQYF
J: TRBJ2-3
V: TRBV3-1

CDR3: CASSLEFAQKPYEQYF
J: TRBJ2-7
V: TRBV7-9

CDR3: CASSDSVLNTEAFF
J: TRBJ1-1
V: TRBV11-2

CDR3: CASSLEAQPQHF
J: TRBJ1-5
V: TRBV7-2

CDR3: CSALQTLGHYEQYF
J: TRBJ2-7
V: TRBV20-1

CDR3: CASSSGSEKLFF
J: TRBJ1-4
V: TRBV12-3/TRBV12-4

CDR3: CSARDPPYEQYF
J: TRBJ2-7
V: TRBV29-1

CDR3: CGGMGSAGGEQFF
J: TRBJ2-1
V: TRBV29-1

CDR3: CASSLLGYEQFF
J: TRBJ2-1
V: TRBV5-1

CDR3: CASSFGTGVDEQYF
J: TRBJ2-7
V: TRBV7-9

CDR3: CAISEMAQGEQYF
J: TRBJ2-7
V: TRBV10-3

CDR3: CASSYGTGGLGETQYF
J: TRBJ2-5
V: TRBV6-5

CDR3: CSVRGAAGNTIYF
J: TRBJ1-3
V: TRBV20-1

CDR3: CSGDRPNTEAFF
J: TRBJ1-1
V: TRBV20-1

CDR3: CASSLLTGNNQPQHF
J: TRBJ1-5
V: TRBV7-2

CDR3: CASSLTGGRLDTEAFF
J: TRBJ1-1
V: TRBV11-2

CDR3: CASTGTGGIGNIQYF
J: TRBJ2-4
V: TRBV6-1

CDR3: CASSPSSGSFDYEQYF
J: TRBJ2-7
V: TRBV18

CDR3: CASLGPLSSYEQSF
J: TRBJ2-7
V: TRBV2

CDR3: CSVAGGYSGELFF
J: TRBJ2-2
V: TRBV29-1

CDR3: CASSQFLTGHSMYSNQPQHF
J: TRBJ1-5
V: TRBV4-1

CDR3: CSARDVPYGTKKETQYF
J: TRBJ2-5
V: TRBV20-1

CDR3: CSVGRLRGLDYGYTF
J: TRBJ1-2
V: TRBV29-1

CDR3: CASSLPHNYGYTF
J: TRBJ1-2
V: TRBV5-6

CDR3: CSARGGATRETQYF
J: TRBJ2-5
V: TRBV20-1

CDR3: CASSLGGRNTEAFF
J: TRBJ1-1
V: TRBV12-3/TRBV12-4

CDR3: CSAREDVETQYF
J: TRBJ2-5
V: TRBV20-1

CDR3: CASSFRNLRHPMDEQFF
J: TRBJ2-1
V: TRBV28

CDR3: CSARDEESNQPQHF
J: TRBJ1-5
V: TRBV20-1

CDR3: CSAGGGPDTQYF
J: TRBJ2-3
V: TRBV29-1

CDR3: CSVALLDSKDGYTF
J: TRBJ1-2
V: TRBV29-1

CDR3: CASIPTSGGAYEQYF
J: TRBJ2-7
V: TRBV6-1

CDR3: CASSLVGPRYNEQFF
J: TRBJ2-1
V: TRBV27

CDR3: CASSPRQGLTEAFF
J: TRBJ1-1
V: TRBV5-1

CDR3: CASSSDATNEKLFF
J: TRBJ1-4
V: TRBV12-3/TRBV12-4

CDR3: CASSLRWRGYYNEQFF
J: TRBJ2-1
V: TRBV28

CDR3: CSARSGSTYNEQFF
J: TRBJ2-1
V: TRBV20-1

CDR3: CASSLESSGSTGELFF
J: TRBJ2-2
V: TRBV5-1

CDR3: CASSGQSSGANVLTF
J: TRBJ2-6
V: TRBV5-1

CDR3: CASSPGLDAYEQYF
J: TRBJ2-7
V: TRBV12-3/TRBV12-4

CDR3: CASSGSISGRPIYEQYF
J: TRBJ2-7
V: TRBV6-1

CDR3: CSAKVAGVYNSPLHF
J: TRBJ1-6
V: TRBV20-1

CDR3: CASTRGSRLAGEYEQYF
J: TRBJ2-7
V: TRBV5-1

CDR3: CSVRGGKSEDQPQHF
J: TRBJ1-5
V: TRBV29-1

CDR3: CASSLKWTGWDEKTQYF
J: TRBJ2-5
V: TRBV5-1

CDR3: CASSTDQSSYNEQFF
J: TRBJ2-1
V: TRBV6-2/TRBV6-3